Listed below are T cell receptor beta chains from one sample, sequenced in a study of identifying expanded T cells in peripheral blood. Sequencing was performed with immunoSEQ multiplex PCR; in TCRdb, only in-frame clones are kept and a portion is missing. The sample records approximately 110,000 clones, 80% to 90% being singletons. The specimen sequenced was blood. The receptor source for this set is a person aged 18 to 75 in good health. CDR3s include the opening cysteine and the closing phenylalanine or tryptophan. D genes are given only for firm matches. Size is omitted from some rows. Given values are once, few, many or a class for expanded clones.

J: TRBJ2-7
size: NA
V: TRBV6-5
D: NA
CDR3: CASSYSLGREQYF
DNA: TGTGCCAGCAGTTACTCCCTGGGGCGCGAGCAGTACTTC

J: TRBJ2-7
size: NA
V: TRBV11-2
D: NA
CDR3: CASRYSFFYEQYF
DNA: TGTGCCAGCCGCTATTCATTCTTCTACGAGCAGTACTTC

J: TRBJ2-3
size: NA
V: TRBV7-9
D: NA
CDR3: CASSSTGAGTDTQYF
DNA: TGTGCCAGCAGCTCTACGGGTGCCGGCACAGATACGCAGTATTTT

J: TRBJ2-1
size: once
V: TRBV7-2
D: TRBD1
CDR3: CASSLWDRGANEQFF
DNA: TGTGCCAGCAGCTTATGGGACAGGGGGGCCAATGAGCAGTTCTTC

J: TRBJ2-3
size: NA
V: TRBV6-7
D: NA
CDR3: CASSYQHLVTTQYF
DNA: TGTGCCAGCAGTTACCAACACCTAGTCACTACGCAGTATTTT

J: TRBJ2-7
size: NA
V: TRBV18
D: TRBD2
CDR3: CASSPAGGSSYEQYF
DNA: TGTGCCAGCTCACCCGCGGGGGGCTCTAGCTACGAGCAGTACTTC

J: TRBJ1-6
size: NA
V: TRBV7-9
D: NA
CDR3: CASSRGNSPLHF
DNA: TGTGCCAGCAGTAGGGGTAATTCACCCCTCCACTTT

J: TRBJ2-2
size: once
V: TRBV9
D: NA
CDR3: CASGGGGDTGELFF
DNA: TGTGCCTCAGGGGGCGGGGGCGACACCGGGGAGCTGTTTTTT

J: TRBJ2-7
size: NA
V: TRBV28
D: TRBD1
CDR3: CASSSPGQGDEQYF
DNA: TGTGCCAGCAGTTCCCCGGGACAGGGGGACGAGCAGTACTTC

J: TRBJ2-5
size: NA
V: TRBV6-5
D: NA
CDR3: CASKITGVETQYF
DNA: TGTGCCAGCAAAATCACAGGAGTGGAGACCCAGTACTTC

J: TRBJ2-7
size: NA
V: TRBV2
D: NA
CDR3: CASSPLRHYEQYF
DNA: TGTGCCAGCAGCCCACTGCGTCACTACGAGCAGTACTTC

J: TRBJ2-7
size: NA
V: TRBV7-8
D: NA
CDR3: CASSLGPAPYEQYF
DNA: TGTGCCAGCAGCTTAGGTCCAGCGCCCTACGAGCAGTACTTC

J: TRBJ2-3
size: NA
V: TRBV12-5
D: NA
CDR3: CASGFSAGGSRLGTDTQYF
DNA: TGTGCTAGTGGTTTCAGTGCCGGAGGCTCCAGGCTAGGGACAGATACGCAGTATTTT

J: TRBJ2-3
size: NA
V: TRBV6-5
D: NA
CDR3: CASSYLSRTSTDTQYF
DNA: TGTGCCAGCAGTTACCTTAGTCGGACTAGCACAGATACGCAGTATTTT

J: TRBJ2-3
size: once
V: TRBV28
D: NA
CDR3: CASRTATDTQYF
DNA: TGTGCCAGCAGAACGGCCACAGATACGCAGTATTTT

J: TRBJ1-5
size: NA
V: TRBV4-1
D: NA
CDR3: CASSPFWGTGQPQHF
DNA: TGCGCCAGCAGCCCCTTTTGGGGGACTGGGCAGCCCCAGCATTTT

J: TRBJ2-1
size: NA
V: TRBV27
D: TRBD2
CDR3: CASSRDTGGPYSYNEQFF
DNA: TGTGCCAGCAGCCGTGACACGGGGGGGCCCTACTCCTACAATGAGCAGTTCTTC

J: TRBJ1-6
size: few
V: TRBV28
D: TRBD1
CDR3: CASSWDRDNSPLHF
DNA: TGTGCCAGCAGCTGGGACAGGGATAATTCACCCCTCCACTTT

J: TRBJ2-2
size: NA
V: TRBV7-7
D: TRBD1
CDR3: CASRGQENTGELFF
DNA: TGTGCCAGCAGGGGACAGGAGAACACCGGGGAGCTGTTTTTT

J: TRBJ2-7
size: NA
V: TRBV5-4
D: NA
CDR3: CASSLEGYEQYF
DNA: TGTGCCAGCAGCTTGGAGGGGTACGAGCAGTACTTC

J: TRBJ1-4
size: NA
V: TRBV9
D: NA
CDR3: CASSVATMGEKLFF
DNA: TGTGCCAGCAGCGTAGCTACCATGGGTGAAAAACTGTTTTTT

J: TRBJ1-2
size: NA
V: TRBV5-1
D: TRBD1
CDR3: CASSLATGGAKREEGYTF
DNA: TGCGCCAGCAGCTTGGCCACAGGGGGCGCTAAAAGGGAAGAAGGCTACACCTTC

J: TRBJ1-6
size: NA
V: TRBV27
D: NA
CDR3: CASSLDSGRNSPLHF
DNA: TGTGCCAGCAGTTTAGATTCAGGGCGAAACTCACCCCTCCACTTT

J: TRBJ2-5
size: NA
V: TRBV28
D: TRBD2
CDR3: CASSSGGLAGETQYF
DNA: TGTGCCAGCAGTTCGGGGGGGCTAGCTGGAGAGACCCAGTACTTC

J: TRBJ1-1
size: NA
V: TRBV7-2
D: TRBD1
CDR3: CASTTSGTGGRRDTEAFF
DNA: TGTGCCAGCACCACGTCCGGGACAGGGGGCCGTCGGGACACTGAAGCTTTCTTT

J: TRBJ2-1
size: NA
V: TRBV12-5
D: TRBD1
CDR3: CASGQTGTPYNEQFF
DNA: TGTGCTAGTGGTCAGACAGGGACCCCTTACAATGAGCAGTTCTTC

J: TRBJ2-1
size: NA
V: TRBV11-2
D: TRBD2
CDR3: CASRKAGGEQFF
DNA: TGTGCCAGCAGAAAAGCGGGGGGGGAGCAGTTCTTC

J: TRBJ1-1
size: NA
V: TRBV6-1
D: TRBD1
CDR3: CASRAGQGITEAFF
DNA: TGTGCCAGCAGGGCTGGACAGGGGATCACTGAAGCTTTCTTT

J: TRBJ1-1
size: NA
V: TRBV18
D: TRBD1
CDR3: CASSPSTGAHTEAFF
DNA: TGTGCCAGCTCACCCTCGACAGGGGCGCACACTGAAGCTTTCTTT

J: TRBJ2-3
size: NA
V: TRBV6-5
D: NA
CDR3: CASSKQGRAQYF
DNA: TGTGCCAGCAGTAAACAGGGAAGGGCGCAGTATTTT

J: TRBJ2-7
size: once
V: TRBV29-1
D: NA
CDR3: CSVLTPSYEQYF
DNA: TGCAGCGTATTGACTCCATCCTACGAGCAGTACTTC

J: TRBJ2-2
size: NA
V: TRBV2
D: NA
CDR3: CASSRGAGSTGELFF
DNA: TGTGCCAGCAGTCGGGGGGCGGGGTCGACCGGGGAGCTGTTTTTT

J: TRBJ2-2
size: NA
V: TRBV4-3
D: NA
CDR3: CASSPDSMRSGELFF
DNA: TGCGCCAGCAGCCCGGATTCAATGAGGTCCGGGGAGCTGTTTTTT

J: TRBJ1-1
size: NA
V: TRBV6-6
D: NA
CDR3: CASSSVWATNTEAFF
DNA: TGTGCCAGCAGTTCTGTATGGGCCACGAACACTGAAGCTTTCTTT

J: TRBJ1-6
size: few
V: TRBV2
D: NA
CDR3: CASTRDNSPLHF
DNA: TGTGCCAGCACGAGGGATAATTCACCCCTCCACTTT

J: TRBJ2-1
size: NA
V: TRBV30
D: TRBD2
CDR3: CAWSGTSPGSYNEQFF
DNA: TGTGCCTGGAGCGGGACTAGCCCGGGGTCCTACAATGAGCAGTTCTTC

J: TRBJ2-3
size: NA
V: TRBV7-6
D: NA
CDR3: CASSPTRVDTQYF
DNA: TGTGCCAGCAGCCCCACTAGGGTGGATACGCAGTATTTT

J: TRBJ2-7
size: once
V: TRBV5-3
D: NA
CDR3: CARSLASRYYEQYF
DNA: TGTGCCAGAAGCTTGGCCTCCAGATACTACGAGCAGTACTTC

J: TRBJ1-2
size: NA
V: TRBV11-2
D: NA
CDR3: CASSLARSGGYGYTF
DNA: TGTGCCAGCAGCCTCGCGAGGTCAGGAGGATATGGCTACACCTTC

J: TRBJ2-3
size: NA
V: TRBV5-8
D: TRBD2
CDR3: CASTGTSGGPGLDTQYF
DNA: TGTGCCAGCACCGGCACTAGCGGGGGGCCGGGGTTAGATACGCAGTATTTT

J: TRBJ2-3
size: NA
V: TRBV5-5
D: NA
CDR3: CASSLAAEDTQYF
DNA: TGTGCCAGCAGCTTGGCGGCGGAAGATACGCAGTATTTT

J: TRBJ2-7
size: NA
V: TRBV5-1
D: NA
CDR3: CASSSPPQGSSITYEQYF
DNA: TGCGCCAGCAGCTCCCCCCCGCAGGGTAGTAGTATAACCTACGAGCAGTACTTC

J: TRBJ2-3
size: NA
V: TRBV6-5
D: NA
CDR3: CASSYYDSTDTQYF
DNA: TGTGCCAGCAGTTACTACGACTCGACAGATACGCAGTATTTT

J: TRBJ2-1
size: once
V: TRBV6-6
D: TRBD1
CDR3: CASSFGQGGGEQFF
DNA: TGTGCCAGCAGTTTCGGACAGGGGGGGGGTGAGCAGTTCTTC